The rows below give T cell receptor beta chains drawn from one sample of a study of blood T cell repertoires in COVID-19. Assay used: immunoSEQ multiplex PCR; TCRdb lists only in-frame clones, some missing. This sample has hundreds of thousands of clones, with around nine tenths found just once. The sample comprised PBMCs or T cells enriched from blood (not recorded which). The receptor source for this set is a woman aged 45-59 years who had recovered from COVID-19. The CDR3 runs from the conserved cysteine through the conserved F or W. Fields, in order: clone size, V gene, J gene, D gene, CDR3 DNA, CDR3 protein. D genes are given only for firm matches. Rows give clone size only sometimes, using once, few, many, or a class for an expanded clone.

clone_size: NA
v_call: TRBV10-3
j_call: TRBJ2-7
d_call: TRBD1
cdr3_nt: TGTGCCTACCGGGACAGTAATCACGAGCAGTACTTC
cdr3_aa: CAYRDSNHEQYF

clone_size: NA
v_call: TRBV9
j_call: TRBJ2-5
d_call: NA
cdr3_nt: TGTGCCAGCAGCGTAGCGGTTCAAGAGACCCAGTACTTC
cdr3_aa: CASSVAVQETQYF

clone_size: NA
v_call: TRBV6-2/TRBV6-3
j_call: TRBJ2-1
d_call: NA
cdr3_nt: TGTGCCAGCAGCTTCCAGGGCCCCTCCTACAATGAGCAGTTCTTC
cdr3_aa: CASSFQGPSYNEQFF

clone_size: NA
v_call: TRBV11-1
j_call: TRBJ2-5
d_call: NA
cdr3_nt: TGTGCCAGCAGCCAGGGGCTCCAAGAGACCCAGTACTTC
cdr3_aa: CASSQGLQETQYF

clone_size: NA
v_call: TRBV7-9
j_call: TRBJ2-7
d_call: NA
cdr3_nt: TGTGCCAGCAGCTGGAGGGGGGGAGTAGACGAGCAGTACTTC
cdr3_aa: CASSWRGGVDEQYF

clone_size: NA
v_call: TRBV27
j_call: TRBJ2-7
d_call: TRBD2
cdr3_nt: TGTGCCAGCAGAATACTAGCGGGAGCCTCCTACGAGCAGTACTTC
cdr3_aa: CASRILAGASYEQYF

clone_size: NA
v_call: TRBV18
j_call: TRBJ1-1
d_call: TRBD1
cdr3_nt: TGTGCCAGCTCACCTCCGGGACAGGGGACTGAAGCTTTCTTT
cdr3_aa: CASSPPGQGTEAFF

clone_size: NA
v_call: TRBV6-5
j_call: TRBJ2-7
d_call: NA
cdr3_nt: TGTGCCAGCAGTTATCGGGGATTCTCCTACGAGCAGTACTTC
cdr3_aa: CASSYRGFSYEQYF

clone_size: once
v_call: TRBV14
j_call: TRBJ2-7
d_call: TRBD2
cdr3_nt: TGTGCCAGCAGCCCTCCGGGACTAGCGGGAGGCGAGCAGTACTTC
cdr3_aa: CASSPPGLAGGEQYF

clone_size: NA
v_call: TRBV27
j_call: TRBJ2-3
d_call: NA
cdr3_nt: TGTGCCAGCAGTGCATACCTAAAGACGGACACTAGCACAGATACGCAGTATTTT
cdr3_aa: CASSAYLKTDTSTDTQYF

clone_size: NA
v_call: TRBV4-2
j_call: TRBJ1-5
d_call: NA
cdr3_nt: TGTGCCAGCAGCCAAGAAGGCAGGGGTCGAAACAATCAGCCCCAGCATTTT
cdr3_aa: CASSQEGRGRNNQPQHF

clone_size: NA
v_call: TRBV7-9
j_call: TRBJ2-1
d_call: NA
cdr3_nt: TGTGCCAGCAGCTTAGCGCGGGGCAATGAGCAGTTCTTC
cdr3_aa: CASSLARGNEQFF

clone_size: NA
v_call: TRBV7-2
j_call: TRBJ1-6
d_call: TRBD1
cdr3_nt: TGTGCCAGCAGCCACCGGGACAGAAATTCACCCCTCCACTTT
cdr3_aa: CASSHRDRNSPLHF

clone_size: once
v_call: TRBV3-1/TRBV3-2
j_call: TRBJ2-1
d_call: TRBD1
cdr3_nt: TGTGCCAGCAGGGACAGGGGGCGGACGAATGAGCAGTTCTTC
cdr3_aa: CASRDRGRTNEQFF

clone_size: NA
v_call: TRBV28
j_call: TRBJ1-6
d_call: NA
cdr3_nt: TGTGCCAGCACCCGGACCAGGGGATTTTCCCTCCACTTT
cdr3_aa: CASTRTRGFSLHF

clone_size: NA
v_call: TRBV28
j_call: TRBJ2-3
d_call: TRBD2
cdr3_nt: TGTGCCAGCAGTTTCTCCCTAGCGGACATATCAGAGACGCAGTATTTT
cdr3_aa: CASSFSLADISETQYF

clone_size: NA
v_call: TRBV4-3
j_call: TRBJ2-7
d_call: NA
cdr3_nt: TGCGCCAGCAGCCAAGGGCAGATCTCCTACGAGCAGTACTTC
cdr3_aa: CASSQGQISYEQYF

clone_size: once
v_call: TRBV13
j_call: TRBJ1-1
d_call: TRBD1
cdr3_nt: TGTGCCAGCAGCGCCGGGACAGGGGGGCCCCAGAACACTGAAGCTTTCTTT
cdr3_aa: CASSAGTGGPQNTEAFF

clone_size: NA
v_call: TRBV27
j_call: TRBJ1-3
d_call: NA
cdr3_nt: TGTGCCAGCAGACCCGAACAGGGATTCGGAAACACCATATATTTT
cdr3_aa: CASRPEQGFGNTIYF

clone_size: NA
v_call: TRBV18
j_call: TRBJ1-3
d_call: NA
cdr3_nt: TGTTCTAGCTCGGGGTCGACAGTTTCTGGAAACACCATATATTTT
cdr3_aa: CSSSGSTVSGNTIYF

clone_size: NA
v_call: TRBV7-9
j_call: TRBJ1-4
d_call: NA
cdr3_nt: TGTGCCAGCAGCTCACAAGAAAAACTGTTTTTT
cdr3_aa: CASSSQEKLFF

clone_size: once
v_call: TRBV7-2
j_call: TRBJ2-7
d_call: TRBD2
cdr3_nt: TGTGCCAGCAGCTTTCTCGGACTAGACTACGAGCAGTACTTC
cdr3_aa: CASSFLGLDYEQYF

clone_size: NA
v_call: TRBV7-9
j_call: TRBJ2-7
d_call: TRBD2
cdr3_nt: TGTGCCAGCAGCTTAGTCGGACTAGCGGCGTCCTACGAGCAGTACTTC
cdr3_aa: CASSLVGLAASYEQYF

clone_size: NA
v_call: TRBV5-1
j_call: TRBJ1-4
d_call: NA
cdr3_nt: TGCGCCAGCAGCTTGGCAGGAAGGTCGGATAATGAAAAACTGTTTTTT
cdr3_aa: CASSLAGRSDNEKLFF

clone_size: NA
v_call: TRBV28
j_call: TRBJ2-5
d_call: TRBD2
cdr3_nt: TGTGCCAGCAGACTAGCGGGAGGGGTCGAGACCCAGTACTTC
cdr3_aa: CASRLAGGVETQYF

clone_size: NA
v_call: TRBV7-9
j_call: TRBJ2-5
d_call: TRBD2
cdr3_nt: TGTGCCAGCAGCTTAGCGCGTACTAGCGGGAGCGAAGAGACCCAGTACTTC
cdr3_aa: CASSLARTSGSEETQYF

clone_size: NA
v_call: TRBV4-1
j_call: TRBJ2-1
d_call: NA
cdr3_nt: TGCGCCAGCAGCCGATACAGTACCTACAATGAGCAGTTCTTC
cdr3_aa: CASSRYSTYNEQFF

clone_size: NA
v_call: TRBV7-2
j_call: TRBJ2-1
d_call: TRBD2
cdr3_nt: TGTGCCACTAAGTCCCTTGGACTAGCGGGAGTCAATGAGCAGTTCTTC
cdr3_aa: CATKSLGLAGVNEQFF

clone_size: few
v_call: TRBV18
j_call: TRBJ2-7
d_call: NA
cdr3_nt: TGTGCCAGCTCACCAAACGTCCTAGCCATCTACGAGCAGTACTTC
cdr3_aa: CASSPNVLAIYEQYF

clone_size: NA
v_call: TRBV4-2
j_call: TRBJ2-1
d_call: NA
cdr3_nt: TGTGCCAGCAGCCAAGCCGGGCAGGGGACAAACAATGAGCAGTTCTTC
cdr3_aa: CASSQAGQGTNNEQFF

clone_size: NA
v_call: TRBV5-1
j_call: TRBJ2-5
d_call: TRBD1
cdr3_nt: TGCGCCAGCAGCCCTAACCCGACAGGGGGCGGAGGGGAGACCCAGTACTTC
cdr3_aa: CASSPNPTGGGGETQYF

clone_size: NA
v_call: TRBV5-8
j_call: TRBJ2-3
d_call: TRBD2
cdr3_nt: TGTGCCAGCAGCAAACGACTAGCGGGAGCGTCAGATACGCAGTATTTT
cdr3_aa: CASSKRLAGASDTQYF

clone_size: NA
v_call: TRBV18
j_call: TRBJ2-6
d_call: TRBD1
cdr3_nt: TGTGCCAGCTCACTTTTCCCGGGACAGGGCTCTGGGGCCAACGTCCTGACTTTC
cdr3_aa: CASSLFPGQGSGANVLTF

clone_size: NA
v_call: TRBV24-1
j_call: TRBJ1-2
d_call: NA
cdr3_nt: TGTGCCACCAGTGAAGCTCCCGGGGATGGCTACACCTTC
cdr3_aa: CATSEAPGDGYTF

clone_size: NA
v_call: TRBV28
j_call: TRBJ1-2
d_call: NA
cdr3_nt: TGTGCCAGCAGTTTATACGGAGGAGACTATGGCTACACCTTC
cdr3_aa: CASSLYGGDYGYTF

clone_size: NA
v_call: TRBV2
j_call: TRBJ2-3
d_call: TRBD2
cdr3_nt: TGTGCCAGCCTACTAGCGGGGGGCACAGATACGCAGTATTTT
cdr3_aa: CASLLAGGTDTQYF

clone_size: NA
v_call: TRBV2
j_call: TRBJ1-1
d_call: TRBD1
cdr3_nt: TGTGCCAGCAACCGGGACAGCGGCGCCGGGGCTTTCTTT
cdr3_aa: CASNRDSGAGAFF